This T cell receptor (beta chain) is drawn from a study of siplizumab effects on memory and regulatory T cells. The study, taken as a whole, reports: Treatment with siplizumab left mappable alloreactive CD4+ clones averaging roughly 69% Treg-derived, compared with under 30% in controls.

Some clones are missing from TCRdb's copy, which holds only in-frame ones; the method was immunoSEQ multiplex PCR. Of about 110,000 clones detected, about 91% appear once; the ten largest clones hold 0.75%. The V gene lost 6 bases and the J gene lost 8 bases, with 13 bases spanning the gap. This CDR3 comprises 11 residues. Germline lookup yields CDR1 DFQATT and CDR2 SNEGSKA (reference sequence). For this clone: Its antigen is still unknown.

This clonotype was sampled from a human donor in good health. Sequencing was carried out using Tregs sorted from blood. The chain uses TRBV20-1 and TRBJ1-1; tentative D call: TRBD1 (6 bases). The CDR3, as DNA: TGCAGTGCGAGACAGGAGATCGAAGCTTTCTTT. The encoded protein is CSARQEIEAFF.